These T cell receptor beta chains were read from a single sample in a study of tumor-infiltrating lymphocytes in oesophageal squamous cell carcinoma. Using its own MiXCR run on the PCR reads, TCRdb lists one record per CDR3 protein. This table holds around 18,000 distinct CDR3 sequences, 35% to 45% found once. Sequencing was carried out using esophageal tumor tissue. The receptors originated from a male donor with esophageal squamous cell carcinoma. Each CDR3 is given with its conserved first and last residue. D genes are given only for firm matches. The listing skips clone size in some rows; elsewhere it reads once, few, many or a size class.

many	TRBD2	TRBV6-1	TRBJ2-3	CASSLMVVAGGTDTQYF	TGTGCCAGCAGCCTAATGGTGGTAGCGGGTGGCACAGATACGCAGTATTTT
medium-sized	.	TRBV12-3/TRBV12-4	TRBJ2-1	CASSPSETHEQFF	TGTGCCAGCTCCCCAAGCGAAACGCATGAGCAGTTCTTC
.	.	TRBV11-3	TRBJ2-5	CASSPGLTAREETQYF	TGTGCCAGCAGCCCCGGACTGACAGCGAGGGAAGAGACCCAGTACTTC
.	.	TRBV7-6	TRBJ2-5	CASSLGGLPETQYF	TGTGCCAGCAGCTTAGGCGGACTGCCAGAGACCCAGTACTTC
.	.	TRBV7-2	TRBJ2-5	CASSRPGGQETQYF	TGTGCCAGCAGCCGCCCCGGCGGCCAAGAGACCCAGTACTTC
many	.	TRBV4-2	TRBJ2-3	CASSQELLVADTQYF	TGTGCCAGCAGCCAAGAACTCCTCGTTGCAGATACGCAGTATTTT
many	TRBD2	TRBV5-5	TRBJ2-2	CASSQLSLALTGELFF	TGTGCCAGCAGCCAGTTGTCACTAGCGCTCACCGGGGAGCTGTTTTTT
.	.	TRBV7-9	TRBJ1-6	CASSLGSGLNSPLHF	TGTGCCAGCAGCTTAGGTTCAGGATTAAATTCACCCCTCCACTTT
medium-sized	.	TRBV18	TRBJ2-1	CASSLSPGENNEQFF	TGTGCCAGCTCACTTTCTCCGGGAGAGAACAATGAGCAGTTCTTC
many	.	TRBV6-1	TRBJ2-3	CASSLRPGGYADTQYF	TGTGCCAGCAGCCTCAGGCCGGGCGGGTACGCAGATACGCAGTATTTT
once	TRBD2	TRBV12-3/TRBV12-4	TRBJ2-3	CASSRLAGAADTQYF	TGTGCCAGCAGTCGACTAGCGGGAGCGGCAGATACGCAGTATTTT
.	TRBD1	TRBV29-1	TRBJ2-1	CSGDRALGNEQFF	TGCAGCGGGGACAGGGCGTTGGGCAATGAGCAGTTCTTC
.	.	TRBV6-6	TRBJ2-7	CASRNSLKPSYEQYF	TGTGCCAGCAGGAACAGCCTAAAACCCTCCTACGAGCAGTACTTC
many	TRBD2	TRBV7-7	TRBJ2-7	CASSLFSGSYNEQYF	TGTGCTAGCAGCTTATTTAGCGGGAGTTACAATGAGCAGTACTTC
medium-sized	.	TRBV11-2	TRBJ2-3	CASSYPGTDTQYF	TGTGCCAGCAGCTATCCCGGTACAGATACGCAGTATTTT
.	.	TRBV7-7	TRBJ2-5	CASSPGTGRGAGKTQYF	TGTGCTAGCAGCCCTGGGACGGGTCGGGGGGCCGGAAAGACCCAGTACTTC
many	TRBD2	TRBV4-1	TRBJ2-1	CASSQLRGGASGAYNEQFF	TGCGCCAGCAGCCAATTAAGGGGCGGGGCTAGCGGGGCCTACAATGAGCAGTTCTTC
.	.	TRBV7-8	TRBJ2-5	CASSPGRPPETQYF	TGTGCCAGCAGCCCTGGACGGCCGCCTGAGACCCAGTACTTC
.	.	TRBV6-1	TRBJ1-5	CASSETRDQPQNF	TGTGCCAGCAGTGAAACTAGGGATCAGCCCCAGAATTTT
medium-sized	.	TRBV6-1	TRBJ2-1	CASTKRGDNEQFF	TGTGCCAGCACCAAGAGGGGCGACAATGAGCAGTTCTTC
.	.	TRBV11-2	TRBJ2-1	CASSLQGSETQFF	TGTGCCAGCAGCTTACAGGGGTCAGAGACCCAGTTCTTC
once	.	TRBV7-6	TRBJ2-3	CANSLAADTQYF	TGTGCCAACAGCTTAGCGGCAGATACGCAGTATTTT
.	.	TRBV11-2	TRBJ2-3	CASSLDGPLDTQYF	TGTGCCAGCAGCTTAGATGGTCCTCTAGATACGCAGTATTTT
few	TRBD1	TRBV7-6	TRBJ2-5	CASSPTTGSSSETQYF	TGTGCCAGCAGCCCGACGACAGGGAGTAGCTCAGAGACCCAGTACTTC
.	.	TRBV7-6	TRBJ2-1	CASSLLGDSNEQFF	TGTGCCAGCAGCTTACTCGGAGATTCGAATGAGCAGTTCTTC
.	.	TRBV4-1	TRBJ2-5	CASSRTGKRTHQETQYF	TGCGCCAGCAGCCGCACCGGGAAGCGGACTCACCAAGAGACCCAGTACTTC
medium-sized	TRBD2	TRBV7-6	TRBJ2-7	CASSLARSGSPTYEQYF	TGTGCCAGCAGCTTAGCTCGAAGCGGGAGCCCCACCTACGAGCAGTACTTC
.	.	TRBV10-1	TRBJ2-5	CASSEDSSQETQYF	TGCGCCAGCAGTGAGGATAGCAGCCAAGAGACCCAGTACTTC
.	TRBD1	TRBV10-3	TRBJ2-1	CAISEEGAGVGEQFF	TGTGCCATCAGTGAGGAGGGGGCAGGGGTAGGGGAGCAGTTCTTC
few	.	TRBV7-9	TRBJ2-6	CASSLVGGRRPNLWLHLRF	.
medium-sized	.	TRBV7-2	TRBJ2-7	CASSPRSRAAPVREQYF	TGTGCCAGCAGCCCTAGAAGCAGGGCCGCCCCGGTCCGCGAGCAGTACTTC
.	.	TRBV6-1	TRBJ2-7	CASSYSGARSYEQYF	TGTGCCAGCAGTTATTCAGGGGCACGATCCTACGAGCAGTACTTC
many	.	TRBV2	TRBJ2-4	CASSAESWDSPLHF	TGTGCCAGCAGTGCGGAATCTTGGGATTCACCCCTCCACTTC